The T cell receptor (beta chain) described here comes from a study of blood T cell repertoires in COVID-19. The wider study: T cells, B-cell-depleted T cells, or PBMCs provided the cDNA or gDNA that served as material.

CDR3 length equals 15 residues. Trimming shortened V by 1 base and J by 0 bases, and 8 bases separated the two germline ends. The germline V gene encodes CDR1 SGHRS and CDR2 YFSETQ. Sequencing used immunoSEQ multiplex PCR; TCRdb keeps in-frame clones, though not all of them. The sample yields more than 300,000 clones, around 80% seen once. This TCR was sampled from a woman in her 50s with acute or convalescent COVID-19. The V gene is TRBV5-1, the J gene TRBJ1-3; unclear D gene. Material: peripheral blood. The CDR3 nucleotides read TGCGCCAGCAGCTTGTTGGCCTCCTCTGGAAACACCATATATTTT. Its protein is CASSLLASSGNTIYF.